What follows are 28 T cell receptor beta chains derived from one specimen sequenced in a study of blood T cell repertoires in COVID-19. Generated by immunoSEQ multiplex PCR, the TCRdb table keeps only in-frame clones and is missing some. Here the sample spans about 260,000 clones, roughly 88% being singletons. Sequencing was carried out using peripheral blood. The receptors were sampled from a woman between 65 and 79 years old with COVID-19, enrolled during active disease.

This chain links TRBV20-1 with TRBJ1-1; TRBD1 is a possible D gene (6 bases). This CDR3 region has 11 residues. Trimming took 4 bases from V and 5 from J, leaving 8 bases between them. CDR1 DFQATT and CDR2 SNEGSKA come from the germline V gene (reference sequence). As DNA, the CDR3 is TGCAGTGCTAACAGGGTTACTGAAGCTTTCTTT. Residues: CSANRVTEAFF.

The chain joins TRBV6-5 to TRBJ1-5, with 8 bases identical to TRBD1. The CDR3 totals 14 residues. After removal of 8 bases from V and 3 bases from J, the junction contained 6 bases not matched to a gene. Germline V gene sequence: CDR1 MNHEY, CDR2 SVGAGI. CDR3 region: CASQQGQDNQPQHF. The CDR3 coding sequence is TGTGCCAGCCAGCAGGGACAGGACAATCAGCCCCAGCATTTT.

The chain links TRBV28 to TRBJ2-7; TRBD1 agrees at 11 bases. The CDR3 consists of 15 residues. Trimming cost V 6 bases and J 2 bases; bases outside gene matches: 6. Germline V gene lookup returns CDR1 MDHEN and CDR2 SYDVKM. For the CDR3, the DNA is TGTGCCAGCAGCCCAGGACAGGGGGCCACCTACGAGCAGTACTTC. As protein: CASSPGQGATYEQYF.

The chain carries TRBV19 and TRBJ2-1; TRBD1 matches 11 bases. Germline loops: CDR1 LNHDA, CDR2 SQIVND (reference sequence). The CDR3 loop spans 19 amino acids. The V and J ends lost 1 base and 7 bases, in that order; junction bases with no gene match: 15. The DNA of the CDR3 is TGTGCCAGTAGTATAGGGGACAGGGGGACGGGAGTGATTGGTAATGAGCAGTTCTTC. This translates into CASSIGDRGTGVIGNEQFF.

This clone was detected once. V and J are TRBV28 and TRBJ2-5, with D perhaps TRBD1 (6 bases). Germline loops: CDR1 MDHEN, CDR2 SYDVKM. V was pared by 4 bases and J by 2 bases, with 11 bases between. The CDR3 length is 14 residues. CDR3 coding DNA: TGTGCCAGCAGTTCACCCGGGACACAAGAGACCCAGTACTTC. It translates to CASSSPGTQETQYF.

The rearrangement uses TRBV28 and TRBJ1-4; possible D gene TRBD1, 6 bases. Germline loops: CDR1 MDHEN, CDR2 SYDVKM. V was shortened by 6 bases and J by 0 bases, with 11 bases between the two germline ends. The CDR3 has 15 amino acids. The CDR3 spells CASRSGQPTNEKLFF. Written as DNA, the CDR3 is TGTGCCAGCAGATCAGGACAGCCAACTAATGAAAAACTGTTTTTT.

The genes are TRBV4-1 and TRBJ2-3; 10 bases are shared with TRBD2. Unmatched junction bases numbered 4, after V lost 6 bases and J lost 1 base. This CDR3 comprises 15 residues. Per the germline V gene, CDR1 is MGHRA and CDR2 is YSYEKL. The CDR3 spells CASRRLAGRTDTQYF. The CDR3 DNA is TGCGCCAGCAGGAGACTAGCGGGCCGCACAGATACGCAGTATTTT.

The chain combines TRBV2 with TRBJ2-3, with 9 bases lining up with TRBD1. Germline values: CDR1 SNHLY, CDR2 FYNNEI. V lost 10 bases and J lost 2; bases outside the gene matches: 7. This CDR3 has 14 residues. This CDR3 is CATQRQGDTDTQYF. CDR3 coding DNA: TGTGCCACCCAGAGACAGGGGGACACAGATACGCAGTATTTT.

The chain recombines TRBV5-5 with TRBJ2-5; tentative D call: TRBD1 (6 bases). In germline, CDR1 is SGHKS, CDR2 YYEKEE (reference sequence). The CDR3 is made up of 14 amino acids. V gave up 3 bases and J gave up 0 bases, with 9 bases separating them. The CDR3 here is CASSSTGNQETQYF. The CDR3, as DNA: TGTGCCAGCAGCTCTACAGGGAACCAAGAGACCCAGTACTTC.

The V and J genes are TRBV28 and TRBJ1-4, with 7 positions matching TRBD1. Germline-derived CDR1 and CDR2 are MDHEN and SYDVKM. V shed 2 bases and J 0 bases; nucleotides not matched to a gene: 6. This CDR3 contains 17 residues. The CDR3 reads CASSLADRSPTNEKLFF. The DNA of the CDR3 is TGTGCCAGCAGTTTAGCGGACAGGTCTCCAACTAATGAAAAACTGTTTTTT. Full variable domain (rest looked up from reference TRBV28 and TRBJ1-4): DVKVTQSSRYLVKRTGEKVFLECVQDMDHENMFWYRQDPGLGLRLIYFSYDVKMKEKGDIPEGYSVSREKKERFSLILESASTNQTSMYLCASSLADRSPTNEKLFFGSGTQLSVL.

The rearrangement links TRBV5-1 to TRBJ1-2; D perhaps matches TRBD1 (6 bases). Germline assignment: CDR1 SGHRS and CDR2 YFSETQ. CDR3 size: 16 residues. V lost 0 bases to trimming and J lost 4 bases, with 16 bases between them. The CDR3 protein is CASSLAGQGNSYGYTF. CDR3 nucleotides: TGCGCCAGCAGCTTGGCTGGTCAGGGGAATTCCTATGGCTACACCTTC.

This rearrangement joins TRBV28 to TRBJ1-2; D uncertain. V was pared by 5 bases and J by 5 bases, with 15 bases between. The CDR3 is 14 amino acids. Germline CDR1 MDHEN, CDR2 SYDVKM. The CDR3 region has the DNA TGTGCCAGCAGTCCGAGAGGGAGGGCTTATGGCTACACCTTC. This sequence encodes CASSPRGRAYGYTF.

V usage is TRBV3-1 (or the pseudogene TRBV3-2) and J usage is TRBJ1-5; maybe TRBD1 (5 bases). V gave up 2 bases and J gave up 3 bases, with 8 bases separating them. The CDR3 has 14 residues. Germline assignment: CDR1 LGHDT and CDR2 YNNKEL (reference sequence). Here the CDR3 reads CASSQRGTNQPQHF. As DNA, the CDR3 is TGTGCCAGCAGCCAACGGGGGACCAATCAGCCCCAGCATTTT.

The V gene is TRBV7-3, the J gene TRBJ2-3, with 7 bases identical to TRBD2. J lost 2 bases, V lost 0 bases, and 5 bases had no gene match. The CDR3 consists of 16 residues. In germline, CDR1 is SGHTA, CDR2 FQGTGA. Here the CDR3 reads CASSLTFTSATDTQYF. DNA for the CDR3: TGTGCCAGCAGCTTAACGTTCACTAGCGCCACAGATACGCAGTATTTT.

V gene TRBV2 combines with J gene TRBJ1-6; 7 bases align to TRBD1. The trim removed 4 bases at V and 6 bases at J, leaving 9 bases unmatched. The CDR3 is 16 amino acids. CDR1 SNHLY and CDR2 FYNNEI come from the germline V gene. DNA of the CDR3: TGTGCCAGCAGTGGACAGGGCGTCGGGTCTAATTCACCCCTCCACTTT. It translates to CASSGQGVGSNSPLHF. The whole variable domain, filled in from reference TRBV2 and TRBJ1-6, reads EPEVTQTPSHQVTQMGQEVILRCVPISNHLYFYWYRQILGQKVEFLVSFYNNEISEKSEIFDDQFSVERPDGSNFTLKIRSTKLEDSAMYFCASSGQGVGSNSPLHFGNGTRLTVT.

The chain employs TRBV30 and TRBJ2-2, with D hard to call. CDR3 size: 15 residues. The germline gives CDR1 GTSNPN, CDR2 SVGIG (reference sequence). Trimming cost V 0 bases and J 6 bases, with 14 bases left between them. The CDR3: CAWSVLTWFSGELFF. The DNA of the CDR3 is TGTGCCTGGAGTGTACTAACCTGGTTTTCCGGGGAGCTGTTTTTT.

The rearrangement links TRBV18 to TRBJ1-3, with 8 positions matching TRBD1. Per germline, CDR1 KGHSH and CDR2 LQKENI. The CDR3 spans 15 residues. V shed 1 base, J shed 6 bases, and the junction held 5 bases outside the gene matches. DNA for the CDR3: TGTGCCAGCTCACCACGACAGGGGAGAGAAAACACCATATATTTT. Amino acids: CASSPRQGRENTIYF.

V and J are TRBV18 and TRBJ2-1; D unclear. The germline V and J ends were trimmed by 3 bases and 10 bases, with 7 bases remaining between them. This CDR3 is 11 amino acids long. Germline values: CDR1 KGHSH, CDR2 LQKENI. CDR3 bases: TGTGCCAGCTCACCTGACTTCGAGCAGTTCTTC. This codes for CASSPDFEQFF.

This chain uses TRBV30 with TRBJ2-5, with 7 bases that match TRBD2. Germline V gene lookup returns CDR1 GTSNPN and CDR2 SVGIG (reference sequence). The CDR3 has 13 residues. V was pared by 5 bases and J by 4 bases, with 7 bases of the junction left unmatched. The CDR3 protein is CAWGLRGRETQYF. CDR3 DNA sequence: TGTGCCTGGGGCTTGCGGGGGAGAGAGACCCAGTACTTC. The full variable domain, in which reference TRBV30 and TRBJ2-5 provide the parts outside the CDR3, is SQTIHQWPATLVQPVGSPLSLECTVEGTSNPNLYWYRQAAGRGLQLLFYSVGIGQISSEVPQNLSASRPQDRQFILSSKKLLLSDSGFYLCAWGLRGRETQYFGPGTRLLVL.

V usage is TRBV7-2 and J usage is TRBJ2-7; 9 bases map to TRBD1. CDR3 size: 16 residues. CDR1 SGHTA and CDR2 FQGNSA come from the germline V gene. Trimming took 5 bases from V and 0 from J; bases not matched to a gene: 8. In DNA form, the CDR3 reads TGTGCCAGCAGCCTGAACGTGGACAGGGGCTCCTACGAGCAGTACTTC. As protein: CASSLNVDRGSYEQYF.

The CDR3 protein is CASSSGGVDGYTF. The CDR3 nucleotides read TGTGCCAGCAGTTCGGGGGGGGTAGACGGCTACACCTTC. The rearrangement links TRBV6-5 to TRBJ1-2, with D maybe TRBD1 (5 bases). CDR3 size: 13 residues. Germline CDR1 MNHEY, CDR2 SVGAGI. V shed 4 bases and J shed 8 bases, with 14 bases lying between them.

The chain links TRBV2 to TRBJ1-1, with D perhaps matching TRBD1 (6 bases). Germline V gives CDR1 SNHLY, CDR2 FYNNEI. The CDR3 covers 13 residues. V lost 9 bases to trimming and J lost 1 base, with 12 bases between them. The CDR3 sequence is CASKRGQNTEAFF. The CDR3 DNA is TGTGCCAGTAAAAGGGGACAGAACACTGAAGCTTTCTTT.

The chain links TRBV15 to TRBJ2-5; 7 bases agree with TRBD2. The germline V gene has CDR1 LNHNV and CDR2 YYDKDF (reference sequence). The CDR3 is made up of 15 amino acids. J lost 2 bases, V lost 1 base, and 4 bases had no gene match. The CDR3 region is CATSRVSRGQETQYF. The CDR3 nucleotides read TGTGCCACCAGCAGAGTGTCGCGGGGGCAAGAGACCCAGTACTTC.

The rearrangement joins TRBV27 to TRBJ1-1; 7 nucleotides line up with TRBD1. In germline, CDR1 is MNHEY, CDR2 SMNVEV (reference sequence). CDR3 length: 13 residues. With V trimmed by 3 bases and J by 6 bases, 4 bases remained unmatched. This CDR3 is CASSFRQGAEAFF. The CDR3 coding sequence is TGTGCCAGCAGTTTTAGGCAGGGGGCTGAAGCTTTCTTT.

The chain uses TRBV28 and TRBJ1-2, with 11 bases fitting TRBD1. There are 17 residues in the CDR3. V lost 6 bases to trimming and J lost 7 bases; unmatched junction nucleotides: 16. CDR1 MDHEN and CDR2 SYDVKM come from the germline V gene. The CDR3 protein is CASSPLGQGDLLGGYTF. CDR3 in DNA: TGTGCCAGCAGCCCGTTGGGACAGGGGGACCTCCTTGGTGGCTACACCTTC.

The J gene is TRBJ2-3, the V gene TRBV18, with TRBD2 matching over 10 bases. The V and J ends lost 0 bases and 1 base, in that order; junction bases with no gene match: 1. CDR3 length: 16 amino acids. In germline, CDR1 is KGHSH, CDR2 LQKENI. This CDR3 reads CASSPPLAGGTDTQYF. The CDR3 nucleotides are TGTGCCAGCTCACCACCTCTAGCGGGAGGCACAGATACGCAGTATTTT.

This clone showed up just once. CDR3: CASRTTLKGGNQPQHF. Here the CDR3 DNA reads TGTGCCAGCAGGACCACTCTCAAGGGAGGCAATCAGCCCCAGCATTTT. The chain couples TRBV28 to TRBJ1-5; D gene uncertain. In germline, CDR1 is MDHEN, CDR2 SYDVKM. The CDR3 is 16 residues long. V lost 6 bases and J 2 bases, leaving 17 bases between the germline ends. Supplemented by reference TRBV28 and TRBJ1-5, the full variable domain reads DVKVTQSSRYLVKRTGEKVFLECVQDMDHENMFWYRQDPGLGLRLIYFSYDVKMKEKGDIPEGYSVSREKKERFSLILESASTNQTSMYLCASRTTLKGGNQPQHFGDGTRLSIL.

This rearrangement joins TRBV5-4 to TRBJ2-5; 7 bases are shared with TRBD1. This CDR3 is built from 14 residues. The trim removed 2 bases at V and 4 bases at J, leaving 5 bases unmatched. Germline CDR1 and CDR2: SGHNT and YYREEE (reference sequence). CDR3: CASSLRQGGETQYF. DNA of the CDR3: TGTGCCAGCAGCTTACGACAGGGCGGAGAGACCCAGTACTTC.